Below, 2 T cell receptor beta chains from the same sample are listed, as sequenced in a study of T cell repertoires in cytomegalovirus infection. TCRdb used MiXCR to reprocess the reads, holding one entry per CDR3 protein. The sample holds approximately 490,000 distinct CDR3 sequences, 11% seen once. The sequenced sample consisted of PBMCs. The receptors were gathered from a human donor in good health (CMV status not recorded). Some clones in this sample may be carry-over from other donors' samples.

This clonotype has a count of ten or more. The V call is TRBV6-5, the J call TRBJ1-2, with D maybe TRBD1 (5 bases). Trimming cost V 6 bases and J 8 bases, with 10 bases left between them. This CDR3 has 11 amino acids. From germline, CDR1 is MNHEY and CDR2 SVGAGI. The CDR3 nucleotides read TGTGCCAGCAGCGGGACTACCGGCTACACCTTC. This sequence encodes CASSGTTGYTF.

This clonotype was counted ten times or more. This rearrangement joins TRBV3-1 to TRBJ2-1, with 8 bases matching TRBD1. The CDR3 has 15 amino acids. V dropped 3 bases and J dropped 7; count of bases not matched to a gene: 8. The germline CDR1 and CDR2 sequences are LGHDT and YNNKEL (reference sequence). For the CDR3, the DNA is TGTGCCAGCAGCCACAGGGGGCAAAGTAAGAATGAGCAGTTCTTC. Residues: CASSHRGQSKNEQFF.